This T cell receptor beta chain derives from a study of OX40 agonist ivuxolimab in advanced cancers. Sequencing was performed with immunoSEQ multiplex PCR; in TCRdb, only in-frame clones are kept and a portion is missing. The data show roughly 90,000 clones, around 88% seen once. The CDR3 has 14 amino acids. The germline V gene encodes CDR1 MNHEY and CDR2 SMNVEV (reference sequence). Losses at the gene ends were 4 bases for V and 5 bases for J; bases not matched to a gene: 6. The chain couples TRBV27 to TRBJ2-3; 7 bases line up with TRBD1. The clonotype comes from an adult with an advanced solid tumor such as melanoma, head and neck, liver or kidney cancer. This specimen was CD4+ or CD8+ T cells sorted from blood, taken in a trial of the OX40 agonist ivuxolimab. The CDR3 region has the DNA TGTGCCAGCAGTTCGACAGGGTTGCGAGATACGCAGTATTTT. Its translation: CASSSTGLRDTQYF.